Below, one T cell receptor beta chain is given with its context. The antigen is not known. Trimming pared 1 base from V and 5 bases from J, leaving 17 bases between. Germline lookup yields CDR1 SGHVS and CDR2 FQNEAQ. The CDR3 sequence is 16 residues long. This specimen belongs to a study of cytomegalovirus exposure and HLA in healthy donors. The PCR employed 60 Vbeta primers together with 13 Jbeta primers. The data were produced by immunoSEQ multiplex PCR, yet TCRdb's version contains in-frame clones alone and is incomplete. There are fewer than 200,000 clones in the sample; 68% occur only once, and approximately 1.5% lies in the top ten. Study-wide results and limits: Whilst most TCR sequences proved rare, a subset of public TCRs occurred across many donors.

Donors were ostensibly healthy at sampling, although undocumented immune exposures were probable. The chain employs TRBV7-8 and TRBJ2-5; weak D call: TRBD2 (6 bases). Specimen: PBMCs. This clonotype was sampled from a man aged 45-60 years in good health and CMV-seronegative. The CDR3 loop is CASSLVDGGRGETQYF. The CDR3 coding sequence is TGTGCCAGCAGCTTAGTGGACGGCGGGCGGGGTGAGACCCAGTACTTC.